This is a list of T cell receptor beta chains from one sample in a study of human T cells and chemical hapten exposure. One entry per CDR3 protein, called by TCRdb with MiXCR from the RACE reads. The table has over 300,000 distinct CDR3 sequences, more than 4.5% seen once; the top ten hold 2% to 3%. The source was whole blood, collected in connection with sensitization to the hapten diphenylcyclopropenone (DPC). These receptors came from a woman between 45 and 65 years old with alopecia areata. Some clones in this sample may be carry-over from other donors' samples. Each CDR3 is given with its conserved first and last residue. A D gene is named only where the DNA matches it firmly. Part of the rows lack a size; the others show once, few, many or a class for expanded clones.

d_call: -
clone_size: few
cdr3_length: 11
j_call: TRBJ2-7
v_call: TRBV6-2/TRBV6-3
cdr3_aa: CASRELGEQYF
cdr3_nt: TGTGCCAGCAGGGAACTGGGTGAGCAGTACTTC

d_call: TRBD2
clone_size: many
cdr3_length: 15
j_call: TRBJ2-3
v_call: TRBV29-1
cdr3_aa: CSIYREGLATDTQYF
cdr3_nt: TGCAGCATCTACAGGGAGGGACTAGCCACAGATACGCAGTATTTT

d_call: TRBD1
clone_size: many
cdr3_length: 13
j_call: TRBJ2-7
v_call: TRBV28
cdr3_aa: CASSLEDRHEQYF
cdr3_nt: TGTGCCAGCAGTTTAGAGGACAGGCACGAGCAGTACTTC

d_call: -
clone_size: -
cdr3_length: 11
j_call: TRBJ1-2
v_call: TRBV20-1
cdr3_aa: CSVDSDYGYTF
cdr3_nt: TGCAGTGTCGACAGCGACTATGGCTACACCTTC

d_call: -
clone_size: -
cdr3_length: 14
j_call: TRBJ2-5
v_call: TRBV9
cdr3_aa: CASSVGRHQETQYF
cdr3_nt: TGTGCCAGCAGCGTAGGGCGGCACCAAGAGACCCAGTACTTC

d_call: -
clone_size: few
cdr3_length: 17
j_call: TRBJ2-7
v_call: TRBV12-3/TRBV12-4
cdr3_aa: CASSLTTGTFGYDEQYF
cdr3_nt: TGTGCCAGCAGTTTAACTACAGGGACCTTCGGGTACGACGAGCAGTACTTC

d_call: -
clone_size: few
cdr3_length: 13
j_call: TRBJ2-3
v_call: TRBV5-1
cdr3_aa: CASSFWLTDTQYF
cdr3_nt: TGCGCCAGCAGCTTTTGGCTCACAGATACGCAGTATTTT

d_call: -
clone_size: many
cdr3_length: 13
j_call: TRBJ2-1
v_call: TRBV11-2
cdr3_aa: CAIPSPEHNEQFF
cdr3_nt: TGTGCCATTCCTAGCCCGGAACACAATGAGCAGTTCTTC

d_call: -
clone_size: few
cdr3_length: 15
j_call: TRBJ2-7
v_call: TRBV19
cdr3_aa: CASSMAGTHSYEQYF
cdr3_nt: TGTGCCAGTAGTATGGCCGGGACTCACTCCTACGAGCAGTACTTC

d_call: -
clone_size: -
cdr3_length: 17
j_call: TRBJ1-3
v_call: TRBV18
cdr3_aa: CASSPWQGGTGGNTIYF
cdr3_nt: TGTGCCAGCTCACCTTGGCAGGGTGGTACAGGAGGAAACACCATATATTTT

d_call: -
clone_size: -
cdr3_length: 15
j_call: TRBJ1-4
v_call: TRBV25-1
cdr3_aa: CASSEWDRGEEKLFF
cdr3_nt: TGTGCCAGCAGTGAATGGGACCGAGGGGAAGAAAAACTGTTTTTT

d_call: TRBD2
clone_size: few
cdr3_length: 16
j_call: TRBJ2-5
v_call: TRBV12-5
cdr3_aa: CASGNSSGRGSETQYF
cdr3_nt: TGTGCTAGTGGAAACTCTAGCGGGAGAGGGTCAGAGACCCAGTACTTC

d_call: TRBD1
clone_size: few
cdr3_length: 15
j_call: TRBJ2-2
v_call: TRBV12-5
cdr3_aa: CASGLGQGRTGELFF
cdr3_nt: TGTGCTAGTGGTTTGGGACAGGGTCGCACCGGGGAGCTGTTTTTT

d_call: -
clone_size: many
cdr3_length: 12
j_call: TRBJ2-3
v_call: TRBV5-1
cdr3_aa: CASTSITDTQYF
cdr3_nt: TGCGCCAGCACCTCTATCACAGATACGCAGTATTTT

d_call: -
clone_size: few
cdr3_length: 13
j_call: TRBJ1-4
v_call: TRBV18
cdr3_aa: CASSRGAEEKLFF
cdr3_nt: TGTGCCAGCTCAAGGGGGGCTGAAGAAAAACTGTTTTTT

d_call: TRBD2
clone_size: -
cdr3_length: 17
j_call: TRBJ2-1
v_call: TRBV4-2
cdr3_aa: CASSQLETSGAYNEQFF
cdr3_nt: TGTGCCAGCAGCCAACTTGAGACTAGCGGGGCTTACAATGAGCAGTTCTTC

d_call: -
clone_size: few
cdr3_length: 16
j_call: TRBJ1-5
v_call: TRBV2
cdr3_aa: CASSDPGEGGDQPQHF
cdr3_nt: TGTGCCAGCAGTGACCCTGGGGAAGGGGGAGATCAGCCCCAGCATTTT

d_call: -
clone_size: few
cdr3_length: 15
j_call: TRBJ2-2
v_call: TRBV2
cdr3_aa: CASSGVEGWAGELFF
cdr3_nt: TGTGCCAGCAGCGGGGTAGAGGGTTGGGCCGGGGAGCTGTTTTTT

d_call: TRBD2
clone_size: -
cdr3_length: 14
j_call: TRBJ2-5
v_call: TRBV6-2/TRBV6-3
cdr3_aa: CASSQLAGGETQYF
cdr3_nt: TGTGCCAGCAGTCAGCTAGCGGGAGGGGAGACCCAGTACTTC

d_call: -
clone_size: -
cdr3_length: 15
j_call: TRBJ1-3
v_call: TRBV5-6
cdr3_aa: CASSPGALSGNTIYF
cdr3_nt: TGTGCCAGCAGCCCAGGGGCGCTTTCTGGAAACACCATATATTTT

d_call: -
clone_size: -
cdr3_length: 15
j_call: TRBJ1-1
v_call: TRBV7-2
cdr3_aa: CASSSRRRLNTEAFF
cdr3_nt: TGTGCCAGCAGCTCTCGTCGGAGGCTGAACACTGAAGCTTTCTTT

d_call: -
clone_size: many
cdr3_length: 12
j_call: TRBJ2-7
v_call: TRBV11-2
cdr3_aa: CASSSFPSEQYF
cdr3_nt: TGTGCCAGCAGCTCCTTTCCGAGCGAGCAGTACTTC

d_call: TRBD2
clone_size: many
cdr3_length: 14
j_call: TRBJ2-3
v_call: TRBV20-1
cdr3_aa: CSARDRGGGDTQYF
cdr3_nt: TGCAGTGCTAGAGATCGCGGCGGGGGAGATACGCAGTATTTT

d_call: -
clone_size: many
cdr3_length: 13
j_call: TRBJ1-1
v_call: TRBV6-5
cdr3_aa: CASRTTENTEAFF
cdr3_nt: TGTGCCAGCAGAACCACAGAGAACACTGAAGCTTTCTTT

d_call: -
clone_size: -
cdr3_length: 13
j_call: TRBJ1-2
v_call: TRBV28
cdr3_aa: CASSPPGVGGYTF
cdr3_nt: TGTGCCAGCAGCCCCCCTGGGGTCGGAGGCTACACCTTC

d_call: TRBD2
clone_size: many
cdr3_length: 17
j_call: TRBJ2-5
v_call: TRBV9
cdr3_aa: CASSRGRLAAQQETQYF
cdr3_nt: TGTGCCAGCAGCCGGGGGAGACTAGCGGCACAACAAGAGACCCAGTACTTC

d_call: -
clone_size: many
cdr3_length: 14
j_call: TRBJ2-2
v_call: TRBV2
cdr3_aa: CASSVDSLTGELFF
cdr3_nt: TGTGCCAGCAGTGTTGACAGTCTCACCGGGGAGCTGTTTTTT

d_call: -
clone_size: few
cdr3_length: 14
j_call: TRBJ1-4
v_call: TRBV12-5
cdr3_aa: CASGSGREGEKLFF
cdr3_nt: TGTGCTAGTGGCTCGGGACGCGAGGGAGAAAAACTGTTTTTT

d_call: TRBD1
clone_size: few
cdr3_length: 17
j_call: TRBJ1-2
v_call: TRBV19
cdr3_aa: CASRPGQPFSLGYGYTF
cdr3_nt: TGTGCCAGTAGGCCGGGACAGCCTTTCTCTTTGGGCTATGGCTACACCTTC

d_call: TRBD1
clone_size: few
cdr3_length: 17
j_call: TRBJ1-1
v_call: TRBV4-2
cdr3_aa: CASSLRTGPLAGTEAFF
cdr3_nt: TGTGCCAGCAGCCTTCGGACAGGGCCCTTAGCGGGCACTGAAGCTTTCTTT

d_call: -
clone_size: -
cdr3_length: 14
j_call: TRBJ2-7
v_call: TRBV24-1
cdr3_aa: CATSDPSRAYEQYF
cdr3_nt: TGTGCCACCAGTGATCCCAGCCGCGCCTACGAGCAGTACTTC

d_call: -
clone_size: -
cdr3_length: 11
j_call: TRBJ2-2
v_call: TRBV7-9
cdr3_aa: CASSLAGDLFF
cdr3_nt: TGTGCCAGCAGCTTAGCCGGGGACCTGTTTTTT

d_call: -
clone_size: many
cdr3_length: 12
j_call: TRBJ1-2
v_call: TRBV5-6
cdr3_aa: CASSWDIDGYTF
cdr3_nt: TGTGCCAGCAGTTGGGACATCGATGGCTACACCTTC

d_call: -
clone_size: -
cdr3_length: 13
j_call: TRBJ2-7
v_call: TRBV30
cdr3_aa: CAWSVRREDEQYF
cdr3_nt: TGTGCCTGGAGTGTACGCAGGGAGGACGAGCAGTACTTC

d_call: TRBD1
clone_size: many
cdr3_length: 15
j_call: TRBJ2-2
v_call: TRBV12-3/TRBV12-4
cdr3_aa: CASSRDREDTGELFF
cdr3_nt: TGTGCCAGCAGCCGGGACAGGGAAGACACCGGGGAGCTGTTTTTT

d_call: TRBD2
clone_size: many
cdr3_length: 18
j_call: TRBJ2-3
v_call: TRBV7-6
cdr3_aa: CASSLEAGGSRGTDTQYF
cdr3_nt: TGTGCCAGCAGCTTAGAAGCGGGGGGAAGTAGAGGCACAGATACGCAGTATTTT

d_call: TRBD2
clone_size: few
cdr3_length: 14
j_call: TRBJ2-1
v_call: TRBV12-3/TRBV12-4
cdr3_aa: CATGPGLAGNEQFF
cdr3_nt: TGTGCCACAGGCCCGGGACTAGCGGGGAATGAGCAGTTCTTC

d_call: TRBD2
clone_size: many
cdr3_length: 15
j_call: TRBJ2-1
v_call: TRBV2
cdr3_aa: CASSEAVAGVFEQFF
cdr3_nt: TGTGCCAGCAGTGAGGCAGTAGCGGGAGTTTTTGAGCAGTTCTTC

d_call: TRBD2
clone_size: many
cdr3_length: 14
j_call: TRBJ2-7
v_call: TRBV12-3/TRBV12-4
cdr3_aa: CASSLASGSYEQYF
cdr3_nt: TGTGCCAGCAGTTTAGCTAGCGGGTCATACGAGCAGTACTTC

d_call: TRBD2
clone_size: -
cdr3_length: 16
j_call: TRBJ2-7
v_call: TRBV27
cdr3_aa: CASSLLLAGGPYEQYF
cdr3_nt: TGTGCCAGCAGTTTGCTACTAGCGGGAGGGCCTTACGAGCAGTACTTC

d_call: -
clone_size: many
cdr3_length: 16
j_call: TRBJ2-7
v_call: TRBV21-1
cdr3_aa: CASSKEIRQDRYEQYF
cdr3_nt: TGTGCCAGCAGCAAAGAAATCCGCCAGGACCGGTACGAGCAGTACTTC

d_call: TRBD1
clone_size: many
cdr3_length: 16
j_call: TRBJ2-7
v_call: TRBV6-5
cdr3_aa: CASSIRGTADSYEQYF
cdr3_nt: TGTGCCAGCAGCATAAGAGGGACAGCGGATTCCTACGAGCAGTACTTC

d_call: -
clone_size: -
cdr3_length: 13
j_call: TRBJ2-7
v_call: TRBV15
cdr3_aa: CATSREVNYEQYF
cdr3_nt: TGTGCCACCAGCAGAGAGGTCAACTACGAGCAGTACTTC

d_call: TRBD1
clone_size: few
cdr3_length: 16
j_call: TRBJ1-5
v_call: TRBV12-3/TRBV12-4
cdr3_aa: CASSSGTGIVAQPQHF
cdr3_nt: TGTGCCAGCAGTTCCGGGACAGGGATTGTCGCTCAGCCCCAGCATTTT

d_call: -
clone_size: few
cdr3_length: 13
j_call: TRBJ2-7
v_call: TRBV7-2
cdr3_aa: CASSSSIPLEQYF
cdr3_nt: TGTGCCAGCAGCTCGTCGATTCCACTCGAGCAGTACTTC

d_call: -
clone_size: many
cdr3_length: 13
j_call: TRBJ1-1
v_call: TRBV4-2
cdr3_aa: CASSHGGRTEAFF
cdr3_nt: TGTGCCAGCAGCCATGGGGGGCGCACTGAAGCTTTCTTT

d_call: TRBD2
clone_size: many
cdr3_length: 14
j_call: TRBJ2-7
v_call: TRBV20-1
cdr3_aa: CSARDGAGDYEQYF
cdr3_nt: TGCAGTGCTAGAGATGGAGCGGGGGATTACGAGCAGTACTTC

d_call: -
clone_size: many
cdr3_length: 13
j_call: TRBJ2-2
v_call: TRBV5-6
cdr3_aa: CASSLGTPGELFF
cdr3_nt: TGTGCCAGCAGCTTGGGGACCCCCGGGGAGCTGTTTTTT